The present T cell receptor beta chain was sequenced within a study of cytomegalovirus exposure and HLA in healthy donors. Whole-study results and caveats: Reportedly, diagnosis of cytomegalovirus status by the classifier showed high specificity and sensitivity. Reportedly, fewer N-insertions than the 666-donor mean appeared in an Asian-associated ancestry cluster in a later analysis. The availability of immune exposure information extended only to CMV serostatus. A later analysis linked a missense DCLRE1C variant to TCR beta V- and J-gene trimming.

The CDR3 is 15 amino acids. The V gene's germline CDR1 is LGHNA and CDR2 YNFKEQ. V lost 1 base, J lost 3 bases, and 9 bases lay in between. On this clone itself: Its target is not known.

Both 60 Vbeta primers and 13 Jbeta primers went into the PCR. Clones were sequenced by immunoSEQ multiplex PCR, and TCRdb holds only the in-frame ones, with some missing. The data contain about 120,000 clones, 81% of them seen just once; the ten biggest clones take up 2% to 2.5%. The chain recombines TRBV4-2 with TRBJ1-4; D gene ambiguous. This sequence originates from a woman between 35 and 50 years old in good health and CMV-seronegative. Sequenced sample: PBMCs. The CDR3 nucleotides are TGTGCCAGCAGCCAAGTTATGGCAGCTAATGAAAAACTGTTTTTT. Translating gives CASSQVMAANEKLFF.